This TCR beta chain is drawn from a study of T cell responses to AZD1222 COVID-19 vaccine. CDR3 size: 15 residues. Here immunoSEQ multiplex PCR was the method, and the copy in TCRdb shows in-frame clones only, minus some. This sample has roughly 120,000 clones; 70% to 90% occur once, and the top ten carry about 1.6%. Concerning this clone: Its antigen is still unknown.

Study observations and caveats: Repertoires were obtained solely post-peak T cell response. Across spike, vaccine-associated CD4 TCRs were found, dominant at 160-218 and 743-854. Baseline seropositives among AZD1222 recipients totaled only 5 or 6.

The V call is TRBV21-1, the J call TRBJ2-7; the table's D call, TRBD2, was not checked against the DNA. TRBV21-1 is described as a pseudogene. The source was peripheral blood, collected on day 0 of AZD1222 vaccination. The clonotype originates from an adult in good health. The CDR3 region has the DNA TGTGCCAGCAGCAGACCTAGCGGAACCGCCTACGAGCAGTACTTC. This codes for CASSRPSGTAYEQYF.